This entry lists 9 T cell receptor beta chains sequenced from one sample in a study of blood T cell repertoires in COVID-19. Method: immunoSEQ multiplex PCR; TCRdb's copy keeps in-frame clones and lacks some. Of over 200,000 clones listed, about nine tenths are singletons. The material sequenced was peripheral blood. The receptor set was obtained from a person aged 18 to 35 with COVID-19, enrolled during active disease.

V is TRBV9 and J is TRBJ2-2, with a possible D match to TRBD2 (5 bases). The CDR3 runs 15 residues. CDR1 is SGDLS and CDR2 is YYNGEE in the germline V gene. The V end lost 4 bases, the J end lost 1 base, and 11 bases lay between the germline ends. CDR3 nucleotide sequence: TGTGCCAGCAGCCTGGGCGGAGGGAACACCGGGGAGCTGTTTTTT. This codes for CASSLGGGNTGELFF.

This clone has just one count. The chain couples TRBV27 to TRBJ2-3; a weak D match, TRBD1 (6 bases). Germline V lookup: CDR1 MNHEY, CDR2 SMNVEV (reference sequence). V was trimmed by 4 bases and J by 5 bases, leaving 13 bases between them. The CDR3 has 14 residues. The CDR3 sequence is CASSSLNRVDTQYF. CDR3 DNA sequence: TGTGCCAGCAGTTCTTTAAACAGGGTAGATACGCAGTATTTT.

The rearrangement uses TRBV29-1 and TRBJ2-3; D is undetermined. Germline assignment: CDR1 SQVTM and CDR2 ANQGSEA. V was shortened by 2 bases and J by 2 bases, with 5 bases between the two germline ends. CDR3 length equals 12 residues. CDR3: CSVELVTDTQYF. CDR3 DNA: TGCAGCGTTGAATTAGTCACAGATACGCAGTATTTT.

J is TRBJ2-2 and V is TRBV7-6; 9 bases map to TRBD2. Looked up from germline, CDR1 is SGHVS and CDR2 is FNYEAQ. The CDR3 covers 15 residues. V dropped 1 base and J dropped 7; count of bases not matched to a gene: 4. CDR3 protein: CASSLGGRADGELFF. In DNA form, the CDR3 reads TGTGCCAGCAGCTTAGGCGGGAGGGCCGACGGGGAGCTGTTTTTT. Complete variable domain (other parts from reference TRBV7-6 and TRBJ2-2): GAGVSQSPRYKVTKRGQDVALRCDPISGHVSLYWYRQALGQGPEFLTYFNYEAQQDKSGLPNDRFSAERPEGSISTLTIQRTEQRDSAMYRCASSLGGRADGELFFGEGSRLTVL.

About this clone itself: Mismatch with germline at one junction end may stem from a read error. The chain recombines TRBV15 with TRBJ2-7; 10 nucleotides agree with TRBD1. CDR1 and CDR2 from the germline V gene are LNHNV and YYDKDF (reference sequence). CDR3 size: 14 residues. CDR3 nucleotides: TGTGCCACCAGCGGAGACAGGGGGCCCTACGAGCAGTACTTC. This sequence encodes CATSGDRGPYEQYF.

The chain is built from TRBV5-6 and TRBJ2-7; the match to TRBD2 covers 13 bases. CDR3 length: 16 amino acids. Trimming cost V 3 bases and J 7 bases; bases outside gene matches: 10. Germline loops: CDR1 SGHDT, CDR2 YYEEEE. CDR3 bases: TGTGCCAGCAGCTCAGGGACTAGCGGGACCTTCGGGGAGCAGTACTTC. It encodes CASSSGTSGTFGEQYF.

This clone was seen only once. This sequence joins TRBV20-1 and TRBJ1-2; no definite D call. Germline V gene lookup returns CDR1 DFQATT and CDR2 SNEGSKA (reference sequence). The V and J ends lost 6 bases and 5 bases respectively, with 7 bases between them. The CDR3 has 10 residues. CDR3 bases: TGCAGTGCCCCAGGTTATGGCTACACCTTC. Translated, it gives CSAPGYGYTF.

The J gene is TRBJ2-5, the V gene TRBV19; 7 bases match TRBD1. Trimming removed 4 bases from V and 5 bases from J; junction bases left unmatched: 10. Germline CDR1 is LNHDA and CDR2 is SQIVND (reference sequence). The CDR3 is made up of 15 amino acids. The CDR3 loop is CASSKGAGLRETQYF. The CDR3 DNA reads TGTGCCAGTAGTAAGGGGGCAGGCCTGCGGGAGACCCAGTACTTC. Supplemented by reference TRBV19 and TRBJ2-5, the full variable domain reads DGGITQSPKYLFRKEGQNVTLSCEQNLNHDAMYWYRQDPGQGLRLIYYSQIVNDFQKGDIAEGYSVSREKKESFPLTVTSAQKNPTAFYLCASSKGAGLRETQYFGPGTRLLVL.

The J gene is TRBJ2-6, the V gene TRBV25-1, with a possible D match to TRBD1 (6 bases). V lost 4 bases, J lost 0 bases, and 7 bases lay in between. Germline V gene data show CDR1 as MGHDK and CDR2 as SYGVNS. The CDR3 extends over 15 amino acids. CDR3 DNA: TGTGCCAGCAGTGGGGACAACTCTGGGGCCAACGTCCTGACTTTC. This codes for CASSGDNSGANVLTF.